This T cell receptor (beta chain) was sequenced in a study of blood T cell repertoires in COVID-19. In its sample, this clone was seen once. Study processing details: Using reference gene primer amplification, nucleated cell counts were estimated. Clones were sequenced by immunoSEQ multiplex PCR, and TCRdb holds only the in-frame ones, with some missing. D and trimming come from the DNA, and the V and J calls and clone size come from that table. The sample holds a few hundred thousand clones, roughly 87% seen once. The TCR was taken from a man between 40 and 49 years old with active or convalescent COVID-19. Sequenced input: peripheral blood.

The chain's CDR3 is CAWSARLGPAVYEQYF. CDR3 nucleotide sequence: TGTGCCTGGAGTGCACGACTCGGCCCAGCTGTCTACGAGCAGTACTTC. The rearrangement joins TRBV30 to TRBJ2-7; D call uncertain. The CDR3 spans 16 residues. Germline V lookup: CDR1 GTSNPN, CDR2 SVGIG (reference sequence). Trimming shortened V by 1 base and J by 3 bases, and 19 bases separated the two germline ends.